The 8 T cell receptor beta chains below were found in one sample sequenced in a study of spatial heterogeneity in lung cancer. TCRdb passed the 5' RACE reads through MiXCR, listing each CDR3 protein once. The sample holds some 64,000 distinct CDR3 sequences, approximately 8% seen once. Time point defined: sample taken at primary tumor resection. Tumor, nontumor lung or frozen PBMC supplied whole RNA, sequenced without sorting. The sequences come from PBMCs, collected at surgery. The receptor source for this set is a female donor with early-stage non-small cell lung cancer.

This clonotype has just a few counts. This sequence joins TRBV20-1 and TRBJ2-2, with 8 bases aligning to TRBD1. The germline CDR1 and CDR2 sequences are DFQATT and SNEGSKA (reference sequence). The CDR3 is 14 amino acids. After removal of 6 bases from V and 2 bases from J, the junction contained 5 bases not matched to a gene. The CDR3 here is CSAIQGVNTGELFF. The CDR3 DNA reads as TGCAGTGCCATACAGGGGGTTAACACCGGGGAGCTGTTTTTT.

In its sample, this clonotype ranks as medium-sized. J is TRBJ2-1 and V is TRBV5-5, with D possibly matching TRBD1 (6 bases). Germline CDR1 is SGHKS and CDR2 is YYEKEE (reference sequence). CDR3 length equals 15 residues. V shed 4 bases and J shed 2 bases, with 13 bases lying between them. The CDR3 spells CASSSEGDPYNEQFF. The CDR3 DNA follows: TGTGCCAGCAGCAGCGAGGGGGATCCCTACAATGAGCAGTTCTTC.

Ten or more counts support this clonotype. This chain links TRBV9 with TRBJ2-5; 7 nucleotides align to TRBD1. J gave up 3 bases and V 0 bases, and 2 bases lay outside the gene matches. The CDR3 runs to 14 residues. Germline CDR1 is SGDLS and CDR2 is YYNGEE. This chain's CDR3 is CASSVEGTEETQYF. The CDR3 nucleotides read TGTGCCAGCAGCGTAGAGGGGACAGAAGAGACCCAGTACTTC.

The chain links TRBV10-3 to TRBJ1-2; no reliable D call. The V gene lost 3 bases and the J gene lost 3 bases, with 8 bases spanning the gap. This CDR3 is built from 13 residues. Germline V gene data show CDR1 as ENHRY and CDR2 as SYGVKD. The DNA of the CDR3 is TGTGCCATCAGTGAAAGCTTGGACTATGGCTACACCTTC. Translation: CAISESLDYGYTF.

This rearrangement joins TRBV28 to TRBJ2-7; D is unresolved. CDR3 length equals 16 residues. Germline CDR1 reads MDHEN; CDR2 reads SYDVKM. V was clipped by 5 bases and J by 6 bases, with 23 bases between them. CDR3 sequence reads: CASSPPASLYSAEQYF. The CDR3 DNA is TGTGCCAGCAGTCCTCCCGCCAGCCTGTACTCGGCCGAGCAGTACTTC.

This clonotype occurred many times. J is TRBJ2-7 and V is TRBV20-1, with 7 bases that match TRBD1. The ends lost 6 bases at V and 1 base at J; junction bases unmatched: 6. CDR1 is DFQATT and CDR2 is SNEGSKA in the germline V gene (reference sequence). The CDR3 spans 13 residues. The CDR3 protein is CSAADRSSYEQYV. Here the CDR3 DNA reads TGCAGTGCAGCGGACAGGTCATCCTACGAGCAGTACGTC.

In this sample, this clonotype turned up a few times. This sequence joins TRBV7-2 and TRBJ2-7; D not certain. The CDR3 consists of 12 residues. The germline gives CDR1 SGHTA, CDR2 FQGNSA. The V end lost 5 bases, the J end lost 7 bases, and 12 bases lay between the germline ends. The CDR3 protein is CASSRDQREQYF. The CDR3 DNA sequence: TGTGCCAGCAGCAGAGACCAGCGAGAGCAGTACTTC.

As for this clonotype: This may come from a read error, since a much larger clone is one base off. The chain combines TRBV29-1 with TRBJ2-3, with 10 nucleotides matching TRBD2. CDR3 length: 15 residues. Germline CDR1 is SQVTM and CDR2 is ANQGSEA. J lost 1 base, V lost 7 bases, and 8 bases had no gene match. DNA for the CDR3: TGCAGCGGTGAGCCTGGGACTAGCGGCACAGATACGCAGTATTTT. The encoded protein is CSGEPGTSGTDTQYF.